The clone carrying this T cell receptor (beta chain) was seen at least ten times. CDR3 and TCR beta VDJ profiling relied on genomic DNA as the template. In TCRdb, the reads were re-called with MiXCR into one record per CDR3 protein. The repertoire has hundreds of thousands of distinct CDR3 sequences, around 72% of them found once; the top ten carry around 4%. The data stem from a study of CD8+CD57+ T cells in acquired aplastic anemia. Study summary: As sequenced from healthy donors, CD4+ cells averaged about 10 million reads.

The ends were cut back, 0 bases at V and 9 bases at J, with 11 bases in the middle. Germline values: CDR1 SGHTA, CDR2 FQGNSA. The CDR3 contains 13 residues. This sequence originates from a human donor in good health, serving as a control. The rearrangement links TRBV7-2 to TRBJ2-5; D is unclear. The sequenced sample was sorted CD4+, CD8+, or CD8+CD57+ T cells (not recorded which) from PBMCs. Here the CDR3 DNA reads TGTGCCAGCAGCTTAGCTTCGATAGGAGCCCAGTACTTC. Amino acid sequence: CASSLASIGAQYF.